The clone carrying this T cell receptor beta chain was seen more than once but under ten times. As originally analysed: Scientists estimated how many nucleated cells there were by amplifying reference gene primers. Produced via immunoSEQ multiplex PCR; TCRdb's table is partial and in-frame only. From that table come the V and J calls and clone size; the DNA was used to work out D and trimming. The sample holds about 170,000 clones, 85% to 95% seen once. This record comes from a study of blood T cell repertoires in COVID-19. Study in general: Researchers got acute and convalescent COVID-19 samples from the United States, Italy and Spain. In each case, the material was cDNA or gDNA derived from T cells, B-cell-depleted T cells, or PBMCs.

V dropped 5 bases and J dropped 8 bases, with 27 bases sitting between them. CDR1 MNHEY and CDR2 SMNVEV come from the germline V gene (reference sequence). CDR3 length: 17 residues. Sequencing was performed on peripheral blood. The receptor comes from a man aged 50 or older with acute or convalescent COVID-19. V gene TRBV27 combines with J gene TRBJ2-5, with D possibly TRBD2 on 5 matching bases. The CDR3 sequence: CASSPSSSSAFQVTQYF. DNA of the CDR3: TGTGCCAGCAGTCCTTCCTCGAGTAGCGCCTTCCAAGTTACCCAGTACTTC.